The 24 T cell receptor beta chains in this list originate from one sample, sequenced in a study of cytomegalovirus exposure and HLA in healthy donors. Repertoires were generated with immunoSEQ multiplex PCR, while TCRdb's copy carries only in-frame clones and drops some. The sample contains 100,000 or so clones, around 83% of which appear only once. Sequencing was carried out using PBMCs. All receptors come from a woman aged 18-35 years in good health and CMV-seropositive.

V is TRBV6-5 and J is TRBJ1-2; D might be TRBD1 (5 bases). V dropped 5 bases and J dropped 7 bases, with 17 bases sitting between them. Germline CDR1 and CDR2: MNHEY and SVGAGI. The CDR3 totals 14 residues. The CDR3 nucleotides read TGTGCCAGCAGTCCGGCGGGGGGGGAGAGTGGCTACACCTTC. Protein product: CASSPAGGESGYTF.

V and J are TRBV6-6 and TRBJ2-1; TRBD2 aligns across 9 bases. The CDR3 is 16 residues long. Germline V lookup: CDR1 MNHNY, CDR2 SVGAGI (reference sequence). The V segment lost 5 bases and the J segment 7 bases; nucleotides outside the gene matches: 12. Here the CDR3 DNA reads TGTGCCAGCAGTAAAGGCCCGCGGGGGGGAGGGAATGAGCAGTTCTTC. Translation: CASSKGPRGGGNEQFF.

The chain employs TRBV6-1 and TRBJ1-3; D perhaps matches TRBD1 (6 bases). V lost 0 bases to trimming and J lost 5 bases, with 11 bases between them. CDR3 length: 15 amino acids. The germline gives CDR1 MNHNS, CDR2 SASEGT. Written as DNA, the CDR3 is TGTGCCAGCAGTGAAGCTGGGGGCCTGAGAAACACCATATATTTT. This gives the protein CASSEAGGLRNTIYF.

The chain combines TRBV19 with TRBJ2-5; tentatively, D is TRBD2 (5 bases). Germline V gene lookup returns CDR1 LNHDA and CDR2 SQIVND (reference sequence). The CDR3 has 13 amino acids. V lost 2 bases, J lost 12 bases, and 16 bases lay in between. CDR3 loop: CASSISGLEAEYF. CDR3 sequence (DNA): TGTGCCAGTAGTATAAGCGGTCTTGAGGCTGAGTACTTC. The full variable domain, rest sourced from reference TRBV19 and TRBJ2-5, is DGGITQSPKYLFRKEGQNVTLSCEQNLNHDAMYWYRQDPGQGLRLIYYSQIVNDFQKGDIAEGYSVSREKKESFPLTVTSAQKNPTAFYLCASSISGLEAEYFGPGTRLLVL.

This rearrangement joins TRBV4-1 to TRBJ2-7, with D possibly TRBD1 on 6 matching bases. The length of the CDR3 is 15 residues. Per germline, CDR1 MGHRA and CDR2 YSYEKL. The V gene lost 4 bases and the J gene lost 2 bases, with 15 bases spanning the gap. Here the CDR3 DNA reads TGCGCCAGCAGCCGCCCCGACAGGTTGGCCTACGAGCAGTACTTC. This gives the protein CASSRPDRLAYEQYF.

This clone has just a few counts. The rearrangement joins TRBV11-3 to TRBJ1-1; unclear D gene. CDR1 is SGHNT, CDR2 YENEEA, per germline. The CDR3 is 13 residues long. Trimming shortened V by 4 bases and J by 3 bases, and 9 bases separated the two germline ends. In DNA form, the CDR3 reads TGTGCCAGCAGCTCCCGAGTCGACACTGAAGCTTTCTTT. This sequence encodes CASSSRVDTEAFF. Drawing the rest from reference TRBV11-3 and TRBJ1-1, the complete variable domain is EAGVVQSPRYKIIEKKQPVAFWCNPISGHNTLYWYLQNLGQGPELLIRYENEEAVDDSQLPKDRFSAERLKGVDSTLKIQPAELGDSAVYLCASSSRVDTEAFFGQGTRLTVV.

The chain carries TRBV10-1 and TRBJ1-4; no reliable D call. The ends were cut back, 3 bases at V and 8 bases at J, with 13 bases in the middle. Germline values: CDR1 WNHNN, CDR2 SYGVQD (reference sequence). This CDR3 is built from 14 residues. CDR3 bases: TGCGCCAGCAGTGATCCGGGATCCGCCGAAAAACTGTTTTTT. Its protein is CASSDPGSAEKLFF.

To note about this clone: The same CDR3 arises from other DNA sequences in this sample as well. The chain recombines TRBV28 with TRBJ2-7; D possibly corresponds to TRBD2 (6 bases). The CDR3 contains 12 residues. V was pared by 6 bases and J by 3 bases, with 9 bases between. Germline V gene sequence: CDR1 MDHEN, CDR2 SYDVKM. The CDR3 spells CASRTRGYEQYF. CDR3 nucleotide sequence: TGTGCCAGCAGGACTAGAGGCTACGAGCAGTACTTC.

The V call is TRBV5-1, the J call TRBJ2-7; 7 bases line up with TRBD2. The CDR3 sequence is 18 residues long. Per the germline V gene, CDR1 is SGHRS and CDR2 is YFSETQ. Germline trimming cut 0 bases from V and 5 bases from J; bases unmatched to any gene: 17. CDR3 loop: CASSLVGSGAGLGDEQYF. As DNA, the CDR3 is TGCGCCAGCAGCTTGGTAGGGAGCGGAGCGGGGCTAGGCGACGAGCAGTACTTC.

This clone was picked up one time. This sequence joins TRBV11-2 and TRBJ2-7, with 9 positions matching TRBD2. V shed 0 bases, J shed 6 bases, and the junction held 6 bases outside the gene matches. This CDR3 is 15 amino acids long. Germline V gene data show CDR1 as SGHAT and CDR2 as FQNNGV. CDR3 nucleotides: TGTGCCAGCAGCTTAGAAGCGGGAGGTCCGCGCGAGCAGTACTTC. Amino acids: CASSLEAGGPREQYF.

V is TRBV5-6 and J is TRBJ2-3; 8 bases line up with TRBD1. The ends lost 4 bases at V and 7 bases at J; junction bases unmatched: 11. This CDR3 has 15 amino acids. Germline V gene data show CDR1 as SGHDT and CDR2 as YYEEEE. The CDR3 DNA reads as TGTGCCAGCAGCGGATCAGGGGGCGCATACAATACGCAGTATTTT. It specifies CASSGSGGAYNTQYF.

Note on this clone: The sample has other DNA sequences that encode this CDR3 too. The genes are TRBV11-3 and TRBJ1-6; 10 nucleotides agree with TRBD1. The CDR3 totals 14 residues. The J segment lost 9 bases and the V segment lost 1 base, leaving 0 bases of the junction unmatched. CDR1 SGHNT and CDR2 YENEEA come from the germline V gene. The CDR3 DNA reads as TGTGCCAGCAGCTTAGGACAGGGGGCTTCACCCCTCCACTTT. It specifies CASSLGQGASPLHF.

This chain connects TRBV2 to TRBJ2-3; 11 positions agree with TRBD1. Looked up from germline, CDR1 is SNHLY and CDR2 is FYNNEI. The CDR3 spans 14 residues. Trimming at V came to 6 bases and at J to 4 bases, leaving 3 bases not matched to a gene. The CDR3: CASSRTGGPDTQYF. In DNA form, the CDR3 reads TGTGCCAGCAGCCGGACAGGGGGCCCAGATACGCAGTATTTT. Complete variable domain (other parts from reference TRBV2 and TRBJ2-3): EPEVTQTPSHQVTQMGQEVILRCVPISNHLYFYWYRQILGQKVEFLVSFYNNEISEKSEIFDDQFSVERPDGSNFTLKIRSTKLEDSAMYFCASSRTGGPDTQYFGPGTRLTVL.

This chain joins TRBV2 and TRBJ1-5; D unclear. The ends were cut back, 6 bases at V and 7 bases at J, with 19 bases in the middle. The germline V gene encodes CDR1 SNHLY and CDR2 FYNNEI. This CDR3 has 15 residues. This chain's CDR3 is CASSYLGRGQQPQHF. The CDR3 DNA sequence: TGTGCCAGCAGCTATCTGGGCCGGGGTCAACAGCCCCAGCATTTT.

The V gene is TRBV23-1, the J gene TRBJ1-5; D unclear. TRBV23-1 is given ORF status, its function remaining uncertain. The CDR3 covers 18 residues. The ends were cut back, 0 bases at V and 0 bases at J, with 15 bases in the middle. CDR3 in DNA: TGCGCCAGCAGTCAATCGAAACCGAGAAGTTATAGCAATCAGCCCCAGCATTTT. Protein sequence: CASSQSKPRSYSNQPQHF.

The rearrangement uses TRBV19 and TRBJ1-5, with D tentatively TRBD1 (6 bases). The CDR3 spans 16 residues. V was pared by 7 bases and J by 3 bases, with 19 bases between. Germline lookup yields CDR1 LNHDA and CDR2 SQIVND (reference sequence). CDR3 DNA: TGTGCCAGTACCGCGAGAGGAAACAGGGACAATCAGCCCCAGCATTTT. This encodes CASTARGNRDNQPQHF.

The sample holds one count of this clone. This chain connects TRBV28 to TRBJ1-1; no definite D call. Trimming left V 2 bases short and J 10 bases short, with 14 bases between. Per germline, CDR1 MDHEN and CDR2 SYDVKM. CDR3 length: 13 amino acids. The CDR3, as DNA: TGTGCCAGCAGTTTAACTACGAGAGGTCGAGCTTTCTTT. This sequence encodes CASSLTTRGRAFF.

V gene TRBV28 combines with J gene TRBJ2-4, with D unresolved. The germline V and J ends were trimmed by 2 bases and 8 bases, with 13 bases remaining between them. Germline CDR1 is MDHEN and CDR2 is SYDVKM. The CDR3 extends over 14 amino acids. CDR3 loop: CASSLEVPKDIQYF. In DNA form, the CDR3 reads TGTGCCAGCAGTTTAGAGGTCCCGAAGGACATTCAGTACTTC.

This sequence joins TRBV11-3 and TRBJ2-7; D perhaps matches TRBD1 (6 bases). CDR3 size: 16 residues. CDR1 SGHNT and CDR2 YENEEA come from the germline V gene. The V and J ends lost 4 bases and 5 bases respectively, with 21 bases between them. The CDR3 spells CASSSPFRDKGNEQYF. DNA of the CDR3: TGTGCCAGCAGCTCCCCATTCCGGGACAAGGGGAACGAGCAGTACTTC.

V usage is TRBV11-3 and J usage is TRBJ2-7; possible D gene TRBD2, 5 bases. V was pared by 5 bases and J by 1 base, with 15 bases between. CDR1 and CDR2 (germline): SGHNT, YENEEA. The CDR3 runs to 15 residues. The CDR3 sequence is CASSPFGRGSYEQYF. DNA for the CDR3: TGTGCCAGCAGCCCCTTCGGACGGGGATCCTACGAGCAGTACTTC. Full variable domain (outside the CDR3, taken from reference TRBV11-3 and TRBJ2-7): EAGVVQSPRYKIIEKKQPVAFWCNPISGHNTLYWYLQNLGQGPELLIRYENEEAVDDSQLPKDRFSAERLKGVDSTLKIQPAELGDSAVYLCASSPFGRGSYEQYFGPGTRLTVT.

DNA for the CDR3: TGTGCCAGCAGCTTTAGCGGGGTAAACTCCTACAATGAGCAGTTCTTC. As protein: CASSFSGVNSYNEQFF. V usage is TRBV7-3 and J usage is TRBJ2-1, with TRBD2 identical over 8 bases. The CDR3 totals 16 residues. CDR1 and CDR2 from the germline V gene are SGHTA and FQGTGA. V shed 3 bases, J shed 0 bases, and the junction held 4 bases outside the gene matches.

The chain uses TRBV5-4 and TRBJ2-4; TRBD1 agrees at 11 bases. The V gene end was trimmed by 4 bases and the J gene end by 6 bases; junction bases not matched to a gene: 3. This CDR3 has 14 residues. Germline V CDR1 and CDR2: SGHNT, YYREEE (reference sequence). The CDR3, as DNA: TGTGCCAGCAGCGAGGGACAGGGGGTAAACATTCAGTACTTC. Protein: CASSEGQGVNIQYF.

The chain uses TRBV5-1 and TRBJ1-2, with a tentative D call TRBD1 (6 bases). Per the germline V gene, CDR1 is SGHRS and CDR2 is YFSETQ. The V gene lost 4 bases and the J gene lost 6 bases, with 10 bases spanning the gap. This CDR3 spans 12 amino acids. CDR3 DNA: TGCGCCAGCAGCAGGACAGCAGATGGCTACACCTTC. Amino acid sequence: CASSRTADGYTF.

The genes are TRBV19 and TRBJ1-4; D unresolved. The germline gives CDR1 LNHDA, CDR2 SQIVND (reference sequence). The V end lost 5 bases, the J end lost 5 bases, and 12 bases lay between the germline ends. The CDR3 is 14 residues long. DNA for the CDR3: TGTGCCAGTAGTCGGGGTTCATTAAATGAAAAACTGTTTTTT. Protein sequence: CASSRGSLNEKLFF. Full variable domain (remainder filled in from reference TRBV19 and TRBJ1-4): DGGITQSPKYLFRKEGQNVTLSCEQNLNHDAMYWYRQDPGQGLRLIYYSQIVNDFQKGDIAEGYSVSREKKESFPLTVTSAQKNPTAFYLCASSRGSLNEKLFFGSGTQLSVL.